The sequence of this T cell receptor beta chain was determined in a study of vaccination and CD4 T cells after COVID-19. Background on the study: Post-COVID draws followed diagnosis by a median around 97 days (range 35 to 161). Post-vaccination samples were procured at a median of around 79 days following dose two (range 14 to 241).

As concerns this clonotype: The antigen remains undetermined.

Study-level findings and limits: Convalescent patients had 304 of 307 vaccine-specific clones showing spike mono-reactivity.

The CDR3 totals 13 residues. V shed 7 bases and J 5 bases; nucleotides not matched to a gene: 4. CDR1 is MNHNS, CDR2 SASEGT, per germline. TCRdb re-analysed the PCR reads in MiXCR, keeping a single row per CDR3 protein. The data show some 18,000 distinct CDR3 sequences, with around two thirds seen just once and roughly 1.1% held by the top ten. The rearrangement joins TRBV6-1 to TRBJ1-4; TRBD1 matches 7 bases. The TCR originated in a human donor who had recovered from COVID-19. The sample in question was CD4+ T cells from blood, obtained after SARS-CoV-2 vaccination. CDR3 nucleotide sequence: TGTGCCAGCACCGGGACAGTAAATGAAAAACTGTTTTTT. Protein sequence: CASTGTVNEKLFF.